This T cell receptor beta chain was identified during a study of cytomegalovirus exposure and HLA in healthy donors. Germline CDR1 and CDR2: MNHNY and SVGAGI (reference sequence). This CDR3 has 14 residues. Germline trimming cut 11 bases from V and 2 bases from J; bases unmatched to any gene: 11. Amplification used 60 Vbeta primers and 13 Jbeta primers. Clones were sequenced by immunoSEQ multiplex PCR, and TCRdb holds only the in-frame ones, with some missing. The sample includes about 36,000 clones, more than 60% of them seen just once. The table lists this clone with a few counts. Sequenced sample: PBMCs. The TCR was taken from a man aged 25-45 years in good health and CMV-seronegative. The gene calls are TRBV6-6 and TRBJ2-7; TRBD1 aligns across 8 bases. CDR3 residues: CALPTGVRAYEQYF. As DNA, the CDR3 is TGTGCCCTACCGACAGGGGTTAGGGCCTACGAGCAGTACTTC.